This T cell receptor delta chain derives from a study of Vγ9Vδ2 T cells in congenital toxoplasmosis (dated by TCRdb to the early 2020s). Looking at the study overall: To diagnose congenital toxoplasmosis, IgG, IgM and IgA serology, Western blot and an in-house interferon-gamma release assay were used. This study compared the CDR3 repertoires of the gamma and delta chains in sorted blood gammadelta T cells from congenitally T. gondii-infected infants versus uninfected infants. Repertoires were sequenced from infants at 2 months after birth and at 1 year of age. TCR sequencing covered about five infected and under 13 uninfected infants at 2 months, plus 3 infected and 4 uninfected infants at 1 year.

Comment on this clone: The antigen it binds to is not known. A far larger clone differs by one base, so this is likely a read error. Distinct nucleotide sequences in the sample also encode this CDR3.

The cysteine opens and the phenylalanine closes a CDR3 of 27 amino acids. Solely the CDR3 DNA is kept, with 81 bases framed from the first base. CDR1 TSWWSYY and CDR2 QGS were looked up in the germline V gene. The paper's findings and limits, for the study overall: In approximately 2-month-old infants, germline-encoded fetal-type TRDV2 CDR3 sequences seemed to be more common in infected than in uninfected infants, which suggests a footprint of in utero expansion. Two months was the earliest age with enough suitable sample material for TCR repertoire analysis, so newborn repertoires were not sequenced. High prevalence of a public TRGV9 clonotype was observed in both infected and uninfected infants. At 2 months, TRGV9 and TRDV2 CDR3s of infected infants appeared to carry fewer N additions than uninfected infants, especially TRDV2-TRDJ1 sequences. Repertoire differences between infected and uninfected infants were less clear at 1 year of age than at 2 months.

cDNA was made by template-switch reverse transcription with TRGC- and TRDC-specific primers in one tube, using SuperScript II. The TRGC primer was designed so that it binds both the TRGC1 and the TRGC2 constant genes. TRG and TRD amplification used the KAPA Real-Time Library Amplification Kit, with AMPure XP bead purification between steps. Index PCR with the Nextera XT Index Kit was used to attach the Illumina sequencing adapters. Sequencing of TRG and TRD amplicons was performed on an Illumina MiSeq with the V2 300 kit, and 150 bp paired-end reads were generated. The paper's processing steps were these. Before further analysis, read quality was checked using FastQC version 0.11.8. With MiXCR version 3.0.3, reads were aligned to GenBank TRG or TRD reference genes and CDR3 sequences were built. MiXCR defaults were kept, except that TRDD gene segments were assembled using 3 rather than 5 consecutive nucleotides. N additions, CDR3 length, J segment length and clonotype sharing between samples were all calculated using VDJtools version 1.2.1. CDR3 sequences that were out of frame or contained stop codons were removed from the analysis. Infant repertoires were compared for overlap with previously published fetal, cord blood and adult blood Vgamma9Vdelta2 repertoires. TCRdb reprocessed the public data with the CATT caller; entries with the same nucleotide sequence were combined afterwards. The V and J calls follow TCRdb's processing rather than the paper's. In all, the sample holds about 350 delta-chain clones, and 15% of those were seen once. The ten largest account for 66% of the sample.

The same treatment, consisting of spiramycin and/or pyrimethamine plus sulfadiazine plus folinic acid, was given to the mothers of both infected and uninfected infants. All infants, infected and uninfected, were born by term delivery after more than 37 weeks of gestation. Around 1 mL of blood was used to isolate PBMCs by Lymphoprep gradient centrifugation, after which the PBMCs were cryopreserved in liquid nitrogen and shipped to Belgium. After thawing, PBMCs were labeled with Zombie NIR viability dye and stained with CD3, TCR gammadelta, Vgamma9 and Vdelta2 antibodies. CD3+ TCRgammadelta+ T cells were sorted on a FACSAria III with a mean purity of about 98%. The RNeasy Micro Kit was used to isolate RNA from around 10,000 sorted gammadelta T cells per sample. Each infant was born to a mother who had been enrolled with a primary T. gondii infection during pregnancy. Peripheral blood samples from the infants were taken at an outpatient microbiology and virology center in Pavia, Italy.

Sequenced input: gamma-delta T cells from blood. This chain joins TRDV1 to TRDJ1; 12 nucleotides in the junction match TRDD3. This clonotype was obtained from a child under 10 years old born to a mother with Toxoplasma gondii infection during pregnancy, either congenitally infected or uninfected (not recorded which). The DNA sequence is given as TGTGCTCTTGGCGAACTGGGGATTCCTACGTTTTGTGGACCTGGGGGATACGCCGAAGGGTACACCGATAAACTCATCTTT. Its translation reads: CALGELGIPTFCGPGGYAEGYTDKLIF.